The sequence of this TCR beta chain was determined in a study of metastatic and nonmetastatic thyroid tumors. Study-level findings and limits: Reportedly, malignant thyroid tumors had significantly higher TCR beta diversity than benign nodules, in blood and tumor.

All patients were treatment-naive before thyroid surgery. This clone was seen more than once but under ten times. Its target is not known. Authors' data handling: A classifier for distant metastasis in papillary thyroid cancer was constructed using CDR3 differences observed across clinicopathological groups. With MiXCR, TCRdb reprocessed the PCR reads. TCRdb assigned the V and J calls; the authors' analysis was not used. The sample holds about 4,900 clones; 28% are singletons and the top ten take over 15%. The CDR3 runs to 15 residues. Trimming shortened V by 0 bases and J by 2 bases, and 8 bases separated the two germline ends. Germline CDR1 LNHNV, CDR2 YYDKDF (reference sequence).

This sequence originates from a female donor with papillary thyroid cancer or a benign thyroid nodule (not recorded which). Some clones in this sample may be carry-over from other donors' samples. The chain recombines TRBV15 with TRBJ1-3; a weak D match, TRBD1 (5 bases). Sequenced sample: adjacent normal tissue. CDR3 residues: CATSRDVGAGNTIYF. CDR3 DNA: TGTGCCACCAGCAGAGATGTGGGGGCTGGAAACACCATATATTTT. Together with reference TRBV15 and TRBJ1-3, the CDR3 gives the full variable domain: DAMVIQNPRYQVTQFGKPVTLSCSQTLNHNVMYWYQQKSSQAPKLLFHYYDKDFNNEADTPDNFQSRRPNTSFCFLDIRSPGLGDTAMYLCATSRDVGAGNTIYFGEGSWLTVV.